A single T cell receptor beta chain is shown here with its context. The assay was immunoSEQ multiplex PCR, and TCRdb's table has in-frame clones only and misses some. The data show 75,000 to 100,000 clones, approximately 86% seen once. Per the germline V gene, CDR1 is SGHNT and CDR2 is YYREEE (reference sequence). The CDR3 is 17 amino acids. Unmatched junction bases numbered 8, after V lost 4 bases and J lost 5 bases. The sample belongs to a study of OX40 agonist ivuxolimab in advanced cancers. The wider study: The mean age was roughly 60 years, ranging from roughly 23 to 79, with more than 70% of participants male.

This sample comprised CD4+ or CD8+ T cells sorted from blood, obtained in a trial of the OX40 agonist ivuxolimab. This sequence was found in an adult with an advanced solid tumor such as melanoma, head and neck, liver or kidney cancer. The chain carries TRBV5-4 and TRBJ2-1, with 14 bases fitting TRBD2. The CDR3 here is CASSPGTSGGANNEQFF. The CDR3 DNA sequence: TGTGCCAGCAGCCCCGGGACTAGCGGGGGAGCGAACAATGAGCAGTTCTTC.